This TCR beta chain was found in a study of T cell responses to AZD1222 COVID-19 vaccine. Some clones are missing from TCRdb's copy, which holds only in-frame ones; the method was immunoSEQ multiplex PCR. The data show roughly 70,000 clones, with around 74% seen just once and around 25% held by the top ten. This specimen consisted of peripheral blood, obtained on day 0 of MenACWY control vaccination. The receptor was derived from an adult in good health.

Written as DNA, the CDR3 is TGTGCCAGCACCTTCGGGACAGTTGGCTACACCTTC. Translating gives CASTFGTVGYTF. The chain joins TRBV19 to TRBJ1-2; 7 bases fit TRBD1. From germline, CDR1 is LNHDA and CDR2 SQIVND (reference sequence). The V gene end was trimmed by 9 bases and the J gene end by 7 bases; junction bases not matched to a gene: 8. The length of the CDR3 is 12 residues.